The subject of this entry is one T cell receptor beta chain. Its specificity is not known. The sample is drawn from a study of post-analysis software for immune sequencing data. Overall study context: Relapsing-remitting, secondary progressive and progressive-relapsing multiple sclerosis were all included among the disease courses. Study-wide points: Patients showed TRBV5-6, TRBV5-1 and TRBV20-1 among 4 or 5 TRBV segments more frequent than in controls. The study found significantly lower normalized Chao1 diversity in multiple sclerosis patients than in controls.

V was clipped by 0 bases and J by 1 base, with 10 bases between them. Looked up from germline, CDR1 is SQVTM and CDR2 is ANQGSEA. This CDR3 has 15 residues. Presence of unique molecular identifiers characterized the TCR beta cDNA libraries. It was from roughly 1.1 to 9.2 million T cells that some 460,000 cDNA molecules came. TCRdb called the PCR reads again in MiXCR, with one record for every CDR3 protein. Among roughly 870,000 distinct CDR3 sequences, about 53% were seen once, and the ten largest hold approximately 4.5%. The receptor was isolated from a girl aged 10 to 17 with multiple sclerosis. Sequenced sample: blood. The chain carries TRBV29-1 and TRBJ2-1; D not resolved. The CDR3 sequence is CSVEDSALSYNEQFF. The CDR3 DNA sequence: TGCAGCGTTGAAGATTCAGCCCTATCCTACAATGAGCAGTTCTTC.